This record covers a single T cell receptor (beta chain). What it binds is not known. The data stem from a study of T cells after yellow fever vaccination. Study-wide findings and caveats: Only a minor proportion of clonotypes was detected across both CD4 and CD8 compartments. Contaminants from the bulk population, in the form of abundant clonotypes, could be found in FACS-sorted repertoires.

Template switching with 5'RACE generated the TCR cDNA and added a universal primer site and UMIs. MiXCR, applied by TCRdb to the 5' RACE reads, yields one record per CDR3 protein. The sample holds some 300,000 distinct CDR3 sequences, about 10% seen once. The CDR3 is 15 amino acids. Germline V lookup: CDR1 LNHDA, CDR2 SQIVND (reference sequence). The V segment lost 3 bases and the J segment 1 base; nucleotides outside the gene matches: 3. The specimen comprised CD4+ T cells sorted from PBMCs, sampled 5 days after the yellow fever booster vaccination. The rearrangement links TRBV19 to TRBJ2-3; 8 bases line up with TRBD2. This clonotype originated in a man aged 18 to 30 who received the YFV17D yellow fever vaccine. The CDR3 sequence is CASSMTGGRTDTQYF. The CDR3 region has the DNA TGTGCCAGTAGTATGACGGGGGGGCGCACAGATACGCAGTATTTT.